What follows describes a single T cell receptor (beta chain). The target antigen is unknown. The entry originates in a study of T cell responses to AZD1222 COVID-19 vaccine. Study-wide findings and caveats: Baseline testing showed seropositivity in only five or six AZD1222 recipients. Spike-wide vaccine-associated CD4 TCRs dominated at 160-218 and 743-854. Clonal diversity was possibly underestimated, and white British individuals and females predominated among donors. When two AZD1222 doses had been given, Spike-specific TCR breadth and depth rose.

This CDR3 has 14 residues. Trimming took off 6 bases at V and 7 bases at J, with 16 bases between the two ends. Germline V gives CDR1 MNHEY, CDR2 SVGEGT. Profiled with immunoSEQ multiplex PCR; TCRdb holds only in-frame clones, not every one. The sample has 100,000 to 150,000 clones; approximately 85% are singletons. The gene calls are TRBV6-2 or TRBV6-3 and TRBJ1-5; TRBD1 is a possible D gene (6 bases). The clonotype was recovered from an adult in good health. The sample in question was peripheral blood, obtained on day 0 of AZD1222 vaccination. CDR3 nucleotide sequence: TGTGCCAGCAGCGTACAGGGAGTTGCGCAGCCCCAGCATTTT. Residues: CASSVQGVAQPQHF.